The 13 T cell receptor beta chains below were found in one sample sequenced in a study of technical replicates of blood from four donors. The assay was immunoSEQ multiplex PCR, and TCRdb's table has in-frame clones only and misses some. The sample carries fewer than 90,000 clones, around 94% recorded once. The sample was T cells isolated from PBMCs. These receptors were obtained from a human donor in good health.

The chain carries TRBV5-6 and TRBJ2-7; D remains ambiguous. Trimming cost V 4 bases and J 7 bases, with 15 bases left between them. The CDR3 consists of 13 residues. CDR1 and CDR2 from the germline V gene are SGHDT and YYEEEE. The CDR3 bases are TGTGCCAGCAGCCCTGAAGTCTCCCGGGAGCAGTACTTC. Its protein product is CASSPEVSREQYF.

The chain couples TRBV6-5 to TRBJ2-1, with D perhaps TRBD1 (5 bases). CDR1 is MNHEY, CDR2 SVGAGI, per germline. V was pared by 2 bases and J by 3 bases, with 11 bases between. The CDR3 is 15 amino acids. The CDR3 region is CASSYGLGDYNEQFF. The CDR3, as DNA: TGTGCCAGCAGTTACGGGCTAGGGGACTACAATGAGCAGTTCTTC.

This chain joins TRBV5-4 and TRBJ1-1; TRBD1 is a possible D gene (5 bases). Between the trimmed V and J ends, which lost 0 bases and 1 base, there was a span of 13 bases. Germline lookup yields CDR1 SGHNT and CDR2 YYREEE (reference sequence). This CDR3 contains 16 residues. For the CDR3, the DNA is TGTGCCAGCAGCTTGGCCCCCGACAGAACGAACACTGAAGCTTTCTTT. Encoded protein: CASSLAPDRTNTEAFF.

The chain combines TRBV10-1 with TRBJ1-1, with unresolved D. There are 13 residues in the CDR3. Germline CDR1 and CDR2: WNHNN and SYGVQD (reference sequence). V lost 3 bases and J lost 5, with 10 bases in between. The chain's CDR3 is CASSDRPRTEAFF. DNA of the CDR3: TGCGCCAGCAGTGACAGACCTAGGACTGAAGCTTTCTTT.

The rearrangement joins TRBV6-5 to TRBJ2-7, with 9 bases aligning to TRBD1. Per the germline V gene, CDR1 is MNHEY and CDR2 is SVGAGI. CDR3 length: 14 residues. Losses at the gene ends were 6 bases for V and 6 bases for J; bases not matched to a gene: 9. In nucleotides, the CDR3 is TGTGCCAGCAGCGGCTACAGGGGGCGCGGCGAGCAGTACTTC. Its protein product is CASSGYRGRGEQYF.

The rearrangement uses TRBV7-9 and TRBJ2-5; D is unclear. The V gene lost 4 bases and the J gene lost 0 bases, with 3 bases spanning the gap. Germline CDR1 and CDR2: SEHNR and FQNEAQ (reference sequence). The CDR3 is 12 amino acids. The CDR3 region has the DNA TGTGCCAGCAGCTCGTACCAAGAGACCCAGTACTTC. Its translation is CASSSYQETQYF.

DNA of the CDR3: TGCGCCAGCAGCCCGGGACTATACTTCGGTGAGCAGTTCTTC. Translation gives CASSPGLYFGEQFF. The chain combines TRBV5-1 with TRBJ2-1, with 7 bases aligning to TRBD2. V lost 4 bases and J lost 9; bases outside the gene matches: 10. The germline CDR1 and CDR2 sequences are SGHRS and YFSETQ. The CDR3 sequence is 14 residues long. The whole variable domain, remainder taken from reference TRBV5-1 and TRBJ2-1, is KAGVTQTPRYLIKTRGQQVTLSCSPISGHRSVSWYQQTPGQGLQFLFEYFSETQRNKGNFPGRFSGRQFSNSRSEMNVSTLELGDSALYLCASSPGLYFGEQFFGPGTRLTVL.

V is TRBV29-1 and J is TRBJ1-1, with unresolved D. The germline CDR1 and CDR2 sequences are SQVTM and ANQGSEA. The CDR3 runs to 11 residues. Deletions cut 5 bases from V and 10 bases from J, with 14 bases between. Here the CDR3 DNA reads TGCAGCGTTTTCAGCGCGGCTGGAGCTTTCTTT. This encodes CSVFSAAGAFF.

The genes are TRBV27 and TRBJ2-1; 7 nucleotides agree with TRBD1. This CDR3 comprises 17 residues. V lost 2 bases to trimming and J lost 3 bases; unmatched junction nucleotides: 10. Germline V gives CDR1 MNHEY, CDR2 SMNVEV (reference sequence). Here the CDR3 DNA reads TGTGCCAGCAGTTTAGAATTAACAGGGGACAACTACAATGAGCAGTTCTTC. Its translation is CASSLELTGDNYNEQFF.

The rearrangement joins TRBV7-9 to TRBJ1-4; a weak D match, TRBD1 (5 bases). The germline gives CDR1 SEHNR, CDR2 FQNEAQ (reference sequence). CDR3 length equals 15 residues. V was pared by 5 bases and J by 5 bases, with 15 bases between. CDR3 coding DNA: TGTGCCAGCAGCATCGGGGGACTGAACAATGAAAAACTGTTTTTT. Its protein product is CASSIGGLNNEKLFF.

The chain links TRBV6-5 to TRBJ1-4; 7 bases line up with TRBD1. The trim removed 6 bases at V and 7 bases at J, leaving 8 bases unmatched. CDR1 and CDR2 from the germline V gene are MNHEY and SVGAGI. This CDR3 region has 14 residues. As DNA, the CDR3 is TGTGCCAGCAGCACTTACAGGGGCTTTGAAAAACTGTTTTTT. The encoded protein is CASSTYRGFEKLFF.

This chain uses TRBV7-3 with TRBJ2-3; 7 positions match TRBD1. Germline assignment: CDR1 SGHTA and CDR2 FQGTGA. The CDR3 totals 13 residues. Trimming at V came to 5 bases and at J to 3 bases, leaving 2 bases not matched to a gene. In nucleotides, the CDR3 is TGTGCCAGCAGCCAGGACAGGACAGATACGCAGTATTTT. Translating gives CASSQDRTDTQYF.

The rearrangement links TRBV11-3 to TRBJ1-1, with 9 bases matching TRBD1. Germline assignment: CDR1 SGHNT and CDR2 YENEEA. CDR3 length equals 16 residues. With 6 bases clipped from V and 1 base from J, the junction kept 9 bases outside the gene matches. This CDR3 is CASREGQGIPNTEAFF. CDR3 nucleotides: TGTGCCAGCAGGGAGGGACAGGGAATACCGAACACTGAAGCTTTCTTT.